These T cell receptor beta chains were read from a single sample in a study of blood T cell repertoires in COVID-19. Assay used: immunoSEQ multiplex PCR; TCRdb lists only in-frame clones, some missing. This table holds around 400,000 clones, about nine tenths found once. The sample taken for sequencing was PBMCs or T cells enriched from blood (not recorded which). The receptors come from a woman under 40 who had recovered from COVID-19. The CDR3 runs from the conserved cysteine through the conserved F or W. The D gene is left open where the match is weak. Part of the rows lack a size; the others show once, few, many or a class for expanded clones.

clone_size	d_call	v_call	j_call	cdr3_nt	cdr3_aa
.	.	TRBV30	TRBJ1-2	TGTGCCTGGAGCCCAGGGACTAACTATGGCTACACCTTC	CAWSPGTNYGYTF
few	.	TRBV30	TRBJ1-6	TGCGGCGCGGGGCGTGGGGTTTCACCCCTCCACTTT	CGAGRGVSPLHF
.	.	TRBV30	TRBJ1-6	TGTGCCTGGAGTGCTGGTTCTTGGAGCTCCTATAATTCACCCCTCCACTTT	CAWSAGSWSSYNSPLHF
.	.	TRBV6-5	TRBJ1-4	TGTGCCAGCAGTTCGGGGAGTCTGGGCGAAAAACTGTTTTTT	CASSSGSLGEKLFF
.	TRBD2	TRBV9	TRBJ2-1	TGTGCCAGCAGCACAGGACTAGCGGACAATGAGCAGTTCTTC	CASSTGLADNEQFF
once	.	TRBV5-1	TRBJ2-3	TGCGCCAGCAGCTTTCCCCGTGCGGAGGGAATAGATACGCAGTATTTT	CASSFPRAEGIDTQYF
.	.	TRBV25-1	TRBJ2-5	TGTGCCAGCAGTGATCCACGGCGGGAGACCCAGTACTTC	CASSDPRRETQYF
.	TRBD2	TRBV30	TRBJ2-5	TGTGCCTGGAGTCGTCAGACTAGCGGGATGGAGACCCAGTACTTC	CAWSRQTSGMETQYF
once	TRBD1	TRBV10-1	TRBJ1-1	TGCGCCAGCAGTTCTGGGACAGGCCTGAGGGCTTTCTTT	CASSSGTGLRAFF
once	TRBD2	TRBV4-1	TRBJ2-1	TGCGCCAGCAGCCAAGTGGGCGGGAGTTCCCCTCCCCAGCAGTTCTTC	CASSQVGGSSPPQQFF
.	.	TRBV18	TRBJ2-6	TGTGCCAGCTCGCCGAGCACCTCTGGGGCCAACGTCCTGACTTTC	CASSPSTSGANVLTF
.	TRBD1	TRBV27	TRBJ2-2	TGTGCCAGCACCCGACAGGGGGCCTTTACCGGGGAGCTGTTTTTT	CASTRQGAFTGELFF
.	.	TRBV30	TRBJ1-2	TGTGCCTGGAGTGGGGCAGCCTATGGCTACACCTTC	CAWSGAAYGYTF
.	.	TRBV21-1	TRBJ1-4	TGTGCCAGCAGCAAAGGACGGACGGGCCAGGGTCACGTAGGAAAACTGTTTTTT	CASSKGRTGQGHVGKLFF
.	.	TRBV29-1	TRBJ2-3	TGCAGCGTTGTATGGATAGGGAGTACGCAGTATTTT	CSVVWIGSTQYF
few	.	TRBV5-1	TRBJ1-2	TGCGCCAGCAGCAAAGACAGTCTCGATGGCTACACCTTC	CASSKDSLDGYTF
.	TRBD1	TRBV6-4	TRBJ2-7	TGTGCCAGCAGTGACCAACAGGGGGTCCAGTACTTC	CASSDQQGVQYF
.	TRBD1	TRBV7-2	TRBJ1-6	TGTGCCAGCAGCTTAGGGGGACAGGGAGGATCACCCCTCCACTTT	CASSLGGQGGSPLHF
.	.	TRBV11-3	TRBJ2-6	TGTGCCAGCAGCTTAGGCAGACAAACTGGGGCCAACGTCCTGACTTTC	CASSLGRQTGANVLTF
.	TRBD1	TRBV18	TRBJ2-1	TGTGCCAGCGCAGGACAGGGTAGAAATAGTGAGCAGTTCTTC	CASAGQGRNSEQFF
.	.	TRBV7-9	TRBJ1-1	TGTGCCAGCAGCTTCAGGGAGGGGAGCACTGAAGCTTTCTTT	CASSFREGSTEAFF
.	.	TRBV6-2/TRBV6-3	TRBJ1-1	TGTGCCAGCAGTTACCGTCCAGGGTTGAACACTGAAGCTTTCTTT	CASSYRPGLNTEAFF
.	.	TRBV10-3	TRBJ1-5	TGTGCCATCAGTGACAGTTACAATCAGCCCCAGCATTTT	CAISDSYNQPQHF
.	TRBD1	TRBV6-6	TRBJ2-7	TGTGCCAGCAGTTTCGTGGACAGGGTCGGAGAGCAGTACTTC	CASSFVDRVGEQYF
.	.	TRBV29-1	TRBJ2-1	TGCAGCGTTGTATGGGCAGGGGATCTCAATGAGCAGTTCTTC	CSVVWAGDLNEQFF
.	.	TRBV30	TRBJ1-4	TGTGCCTGGGGCCCCGGGGGGGCCAATGAAAAACTGTTTTTT	CAWGPGGANEKLFF
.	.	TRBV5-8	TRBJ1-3	TGTGCCAGCAGTGGGCAGGGGAGAAACACCATATATTTT	CASSGQGRNTIYF
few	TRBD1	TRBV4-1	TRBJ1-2	TGCGCCAGCAGCCAAGATTCACAGGGGAGCTATGGCTACACCTTC	CASSQDSQGSYGYTF
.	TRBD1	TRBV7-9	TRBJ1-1	TGTGCCAGCAGCTTCCCTGGGACAGCTGGGGCTTTCTTT	CASSFPGTAGAFF
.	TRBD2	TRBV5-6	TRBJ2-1	TGTGCCAGCAGCTTGGCCGCGGGACTAGCGGACTCCTACAATGAGCAGTTCTTC	CASSLAAGLADSYNEQFF
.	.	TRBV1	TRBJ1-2	TGCACCAGCAGCCTTGACTTGGGACAGACAATTATTAGTTGTGGCTACACCTTC	CTSSLDLGQTIISCGYTF
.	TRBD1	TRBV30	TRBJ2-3	TGTGCCTGGGGGTTTTTGGGACAGGGATTGACAGATACGCAGTATTTT	CAWGFLGQGLTDTQYF
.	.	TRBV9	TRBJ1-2	TGTGCCAGCAGCGTGTCCTCCGGCTTCGGGGAAGGCTACACCTTC	CASSVSSGFGEGYTF
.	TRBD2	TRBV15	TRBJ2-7	TGTGCCACCAGCAGAGATAGAGGCCTAGCGGGTGCCTCCTACGAGCAGTACTTC	CATSRDRGLAGASYEQYF
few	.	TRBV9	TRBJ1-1	TGTGCCAGCAGCCCGCTGCGGGGGGCGGACACTGAAGCTTTCTTT	CASSPLRGADTEAFF
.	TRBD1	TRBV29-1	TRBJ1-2	TGCAGCGTTTTACAGGGGGCGTCCTATGGCTACACCTTC	CSVLQGASYGYTF
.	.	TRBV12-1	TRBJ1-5	TGTGCCAGCAGCGATGGACAGGGGGAGGCTCAGCCCCAGCATTTT	CASSDGQGEAQPQHF